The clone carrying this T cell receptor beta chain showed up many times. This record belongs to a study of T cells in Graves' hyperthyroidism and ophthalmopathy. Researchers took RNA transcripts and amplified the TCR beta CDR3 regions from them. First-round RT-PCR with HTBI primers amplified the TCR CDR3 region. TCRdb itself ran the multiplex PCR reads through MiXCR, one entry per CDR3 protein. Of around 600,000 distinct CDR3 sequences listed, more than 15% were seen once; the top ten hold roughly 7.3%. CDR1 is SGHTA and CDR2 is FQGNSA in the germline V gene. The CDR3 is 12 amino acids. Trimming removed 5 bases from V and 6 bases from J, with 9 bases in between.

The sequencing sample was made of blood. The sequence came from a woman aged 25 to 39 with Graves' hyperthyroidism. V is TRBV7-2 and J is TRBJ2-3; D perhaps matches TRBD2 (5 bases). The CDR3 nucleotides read TGTGCCAGCAGCCCTAGCTCGGATACGCAGTATTTT. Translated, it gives CASSPSSDTQYF.